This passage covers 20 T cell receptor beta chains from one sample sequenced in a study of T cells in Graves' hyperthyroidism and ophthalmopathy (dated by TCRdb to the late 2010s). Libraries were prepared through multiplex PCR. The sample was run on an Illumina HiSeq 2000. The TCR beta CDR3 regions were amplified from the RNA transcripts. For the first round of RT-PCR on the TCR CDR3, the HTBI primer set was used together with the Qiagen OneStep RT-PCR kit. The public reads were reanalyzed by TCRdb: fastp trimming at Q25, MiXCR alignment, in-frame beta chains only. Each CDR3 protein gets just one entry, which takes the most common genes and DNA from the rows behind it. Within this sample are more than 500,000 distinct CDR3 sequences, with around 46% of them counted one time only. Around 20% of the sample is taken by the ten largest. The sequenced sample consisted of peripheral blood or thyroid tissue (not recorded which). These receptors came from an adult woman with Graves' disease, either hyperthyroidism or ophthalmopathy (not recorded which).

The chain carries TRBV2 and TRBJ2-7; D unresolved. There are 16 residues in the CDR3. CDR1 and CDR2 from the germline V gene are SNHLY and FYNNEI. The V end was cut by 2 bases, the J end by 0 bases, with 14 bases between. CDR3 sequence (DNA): TGTGCCAGCAGTGAATTACTCGCACTTATCTCCTACGAGCAGTACTTC. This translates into CASSELLALISYEQYF.

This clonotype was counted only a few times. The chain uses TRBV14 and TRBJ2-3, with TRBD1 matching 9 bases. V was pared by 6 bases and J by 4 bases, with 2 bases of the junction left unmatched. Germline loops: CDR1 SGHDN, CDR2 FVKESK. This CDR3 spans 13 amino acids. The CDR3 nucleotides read TGTGCCAGCAGAAGACAGGGGGCAGATACGCAGTATTTT. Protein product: CASRRQGADTQYF.

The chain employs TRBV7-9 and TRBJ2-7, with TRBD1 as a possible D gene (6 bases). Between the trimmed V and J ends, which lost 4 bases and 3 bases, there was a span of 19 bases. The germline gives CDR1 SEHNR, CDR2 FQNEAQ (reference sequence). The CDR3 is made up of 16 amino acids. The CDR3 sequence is CASSSPGGQRFYEQYF. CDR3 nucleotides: TGTGCCAGCAGCTCCCCTGGGGGCCAGAGATTCTACGAGCAGTACTTC.

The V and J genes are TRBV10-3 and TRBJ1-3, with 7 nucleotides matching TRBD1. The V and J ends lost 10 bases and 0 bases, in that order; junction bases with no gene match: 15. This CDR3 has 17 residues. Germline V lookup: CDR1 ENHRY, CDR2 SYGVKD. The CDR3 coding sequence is TGTGCCAGCTCACCAGGCCTGAGGGGGCGCTCTGGAAACACCATATATTTT. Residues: CASSPGLRGRSGNTIYF.

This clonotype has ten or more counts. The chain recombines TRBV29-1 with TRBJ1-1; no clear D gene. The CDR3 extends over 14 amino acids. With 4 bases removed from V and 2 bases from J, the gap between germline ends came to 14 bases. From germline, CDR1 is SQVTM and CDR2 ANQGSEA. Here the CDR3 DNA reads TGCAGCGTTGGTTGGAAGCTAAAAAACACTGAAGCTTTCTTT. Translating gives CSVGWKLKNTEAFF.

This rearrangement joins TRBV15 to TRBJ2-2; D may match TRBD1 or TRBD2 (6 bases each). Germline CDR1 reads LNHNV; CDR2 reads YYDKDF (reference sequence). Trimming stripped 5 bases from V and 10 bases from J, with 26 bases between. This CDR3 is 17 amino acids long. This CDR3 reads CATSARGGGPRLEELFF. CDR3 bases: TGTGCCACCAGCGCACGAGGAGGGGGGCCCCGACTTGAGGAGCTGTTTTTT.

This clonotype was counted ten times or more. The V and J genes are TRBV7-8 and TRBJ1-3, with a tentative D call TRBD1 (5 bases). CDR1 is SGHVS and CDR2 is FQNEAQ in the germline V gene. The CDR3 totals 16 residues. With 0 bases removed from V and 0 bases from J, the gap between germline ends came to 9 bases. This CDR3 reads CASSLAQTDSGNTIYF. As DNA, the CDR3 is TGTGCCAGCAGCTTAGCTCAGACAGACTCTGGAAACACCATATATTTT.

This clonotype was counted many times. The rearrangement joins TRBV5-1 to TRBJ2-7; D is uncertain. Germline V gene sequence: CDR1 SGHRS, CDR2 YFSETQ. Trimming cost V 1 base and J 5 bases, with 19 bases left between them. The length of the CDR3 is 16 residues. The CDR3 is CASSLSDWGSVNEQYF. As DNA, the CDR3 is TGCGCCAGCAGCTTGTCGGATTGGGGAAGTGTCAACGAGCAGTACTTC.

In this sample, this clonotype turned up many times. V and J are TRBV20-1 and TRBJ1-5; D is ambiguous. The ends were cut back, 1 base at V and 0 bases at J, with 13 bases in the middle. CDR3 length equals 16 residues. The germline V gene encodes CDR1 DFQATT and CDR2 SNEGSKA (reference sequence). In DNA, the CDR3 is TGCAGTGCTAGAGCTTTCCCAGGCCTTAGCAATCAGCCCCAGCATTTT. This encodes CSARAFPGLSNQPQHF.

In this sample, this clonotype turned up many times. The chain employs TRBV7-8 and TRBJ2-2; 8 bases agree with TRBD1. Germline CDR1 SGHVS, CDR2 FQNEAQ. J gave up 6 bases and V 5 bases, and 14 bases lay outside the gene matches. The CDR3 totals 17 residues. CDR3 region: CASSVMPGGARSGELFF. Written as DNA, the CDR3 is TGTGCCAGCAGCGTGATGCCAGGGGGCGCGAGATCCGGGGAGCTGTTTTTT.

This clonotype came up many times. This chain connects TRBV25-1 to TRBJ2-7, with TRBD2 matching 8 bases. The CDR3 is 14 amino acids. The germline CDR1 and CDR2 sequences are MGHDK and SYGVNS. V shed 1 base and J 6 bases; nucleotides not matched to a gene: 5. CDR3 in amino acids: CASSESGLAGEQYF. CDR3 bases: TGTGCCAGCAGTGAATCGGGGCTAGCGGGCGAGCAGTACTTC.

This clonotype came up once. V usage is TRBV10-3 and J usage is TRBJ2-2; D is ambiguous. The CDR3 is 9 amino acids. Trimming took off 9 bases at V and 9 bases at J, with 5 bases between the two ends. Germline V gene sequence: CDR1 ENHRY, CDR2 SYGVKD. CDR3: CAISRELFF. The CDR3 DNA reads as TGTGCCATTAGCCGGGAGCTGTTTTTT.

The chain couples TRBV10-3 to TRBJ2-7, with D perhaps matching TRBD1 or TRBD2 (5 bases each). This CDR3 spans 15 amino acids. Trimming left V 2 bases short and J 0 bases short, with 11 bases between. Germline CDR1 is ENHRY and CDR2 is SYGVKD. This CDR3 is CAISEPGRTSYEQYF. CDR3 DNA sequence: TGTGCCATCAGTGAGCCGGGACGAACCTCCTACGAGCAGTACTTC.

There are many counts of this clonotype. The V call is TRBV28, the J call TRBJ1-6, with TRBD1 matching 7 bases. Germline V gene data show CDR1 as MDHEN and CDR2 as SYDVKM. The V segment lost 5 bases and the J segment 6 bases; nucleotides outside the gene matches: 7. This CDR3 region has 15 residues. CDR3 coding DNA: TGTGCCAGCAGTCCAGGGGGACAGCGTAATTCACCCCTCCACTTT. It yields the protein CASSPGGQRNSPLHF.

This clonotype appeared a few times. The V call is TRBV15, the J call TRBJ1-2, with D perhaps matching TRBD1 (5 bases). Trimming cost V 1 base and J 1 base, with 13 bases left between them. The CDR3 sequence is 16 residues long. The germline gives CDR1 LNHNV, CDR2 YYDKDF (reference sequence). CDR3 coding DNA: TGTGCCACCAGCAGAGCCCGACAGTCTGGTAACTATGGCTACACCTTC. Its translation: CATSRARQSGNYGYTF.

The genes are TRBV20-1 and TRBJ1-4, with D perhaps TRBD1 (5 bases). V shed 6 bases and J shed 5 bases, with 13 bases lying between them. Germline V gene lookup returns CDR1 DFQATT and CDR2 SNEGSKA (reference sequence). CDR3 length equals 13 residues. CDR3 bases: TGCAGTGCCGGACATGGAACCAATGAAAAACTGTTTTTT. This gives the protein CSAGHGTNEKLFF.

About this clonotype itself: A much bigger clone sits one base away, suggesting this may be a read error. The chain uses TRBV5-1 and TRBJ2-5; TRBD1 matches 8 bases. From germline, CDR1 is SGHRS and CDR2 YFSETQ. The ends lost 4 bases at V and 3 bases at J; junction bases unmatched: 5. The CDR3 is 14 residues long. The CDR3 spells CASSPRDRKETQYF. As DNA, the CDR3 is TGCGCCAGCAGCCCCCGGGACAGGAAAGAGACCCAGTACTTC.

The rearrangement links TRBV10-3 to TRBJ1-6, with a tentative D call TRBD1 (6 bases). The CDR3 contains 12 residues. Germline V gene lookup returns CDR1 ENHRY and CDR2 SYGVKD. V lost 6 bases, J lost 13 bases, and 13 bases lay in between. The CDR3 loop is CAIRQTGTPLHF. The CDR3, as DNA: TGTGCCATCAGGCAGACAGGAACGCCCCTCCACTTT.

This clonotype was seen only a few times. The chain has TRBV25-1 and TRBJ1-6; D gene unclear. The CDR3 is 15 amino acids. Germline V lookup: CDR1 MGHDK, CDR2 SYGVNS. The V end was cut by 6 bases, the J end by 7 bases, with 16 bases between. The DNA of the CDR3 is TGTGCCAGCAGACCGGGCGGGGATCGGAATTCACCCCTCCACTTT. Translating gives CASRPGGDRNSPLHF.

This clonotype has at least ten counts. The CDR3 DNA sequence: TGTGCCAGCAGTTTTGGGGATGCAACTAATGAAAAACTGTTTTTT. This codes for CASSFGDATNEKLFF. The V and J genes are TRBV12-3 or TRBV12-4 and TRBJ1-4, with D hard to call. The CDR3 consists of 15 residues. Trimming shortened V by 3 bases and J by 0 bases, and 8 bases separated the two germline ends.